The 20 T cell receptor beta chains below all came from one sample that was sequenced in a study of Ad26.COV2.S vaccination and SARS-CoV-2 variants. Treatment meaning: about 20 received Ad26.COV2.S at low or high dose, single or two shots; roughly five received placebo; per-sample allocation not given. The samples were gathered on day 63 after the first injection of vaccine or placebo. Some clones are missing from TCRdb's copy, which holds only in-frame ones; the method was immunoSEQ multiplex PCR. The sample has about half a million clones, 80% to 90% seen once. Specimen: peripheral blood, collected in a trial of Ad26.COV2.S vaccine versus placebo. The receptors were gathered from a person aged 18 to 65 who received the Ad26.COV2.S COVID-19 vaccine or a placebo.

The V call is TRBV9, the J call TRBJ1-1; 8 bases line up with TRBD1. Unmatched junction bases numbered 8, after V lost 4 bases and J lost 6 bases. CDR1 SGDLS and CDR2 YYNGEE come from the germline V gene. This CDR3 spans 14 amino acids. The CDR3 is CASSRSGQGSEAFF. DNA for the CDR3: TGTGCCAGCAGCCGCTCCGGACAGGGCTCTGAAGCTTTCTTT.

The V gene is TRBV6-5, the J gene TRBJ1-2; the match to TRBD1 covers 7 bases. J lost 7 bases, V lost 5 bases, and 10 bases had no gene match. This CDR3 comprises 14 residues. CDR1 MNHEY and CDR2 SVGAGI come from the germline V gene. The CDR3 is CASSPPGRGPGYTF. The CDR3 nucleotides read TGTGCCAGCAGTCCCCCCGGGAGGGGGCCTGGCTACACCTTC.

Details on this clone: Other DNA sequences in the sample encode the same CDR3. The chain combines TRBV18 with TRBJ1-1; 7 bases map to TRBD1. V lost 3 bases and J lost 0; bases outside the gene matches: 1. The germline V gene encodes CDR1 KGHSH and CDR2 LQKENI. This CDR3 spans 14 amino acids. CDR3 DNA sequence: TGTGCCAGCTCACCGGGACAGATGAACACTGAAGCTTTCTTT. It encodes CASSPGQMNTEAFF.

This chain uses TRBV5-1 with TRBJ2-1; 12 bases line up with TRBD2. CDR3 size: 16 residues. Germline values: CDR1 SGHRS, CDR2 YFSETQ. V was clipped by 3 bases and J by 7 bases; unmatched bases: 8. The CDR3 here is CASSYRLTSGSNEQFF. The CDR3 DNA sequence: TGCGCCAGCAGCTACAGGTTGACTAGCGGGAGTAATGAGCAGTTCTTC. The variable domain in full, completed from reference TRBV5-1 and TRBJ2-1, reads KAGVTQTPRYLIKTRGQQVTLSCSPISGHRSVSWYQQTPGQGLQFLFEYFSETQRNKGNFPGRFSGRQFSNSRSEMNVSTLELGDSALYLCASSYRLTSGSNEQFFGPGTRLTVL.

The rearrangement links TRBV19 to TRBJ2-7, with D tentatively TRBD1 or TRBD2 (6 bases each). Deletions cut 5 bases from V and 4 bases from J, with 15 bases between. Germline CDR1 reads LNHDA; CDR2 reads SQIVND (reference sequence). This CDR3 region has 14 residues. DNA for the CDR3: TGTGCCAGTAGTGCAGGAGGGGGTGCGTACGAGCAGTACTTC. Translation gives CASSAGGGAYEQYF.

The rearrangement joins TRBV3-1 (or the pseudogene TRBV3-2) to TRBJ1-6, with 8 bases lining up with TRBD1. With 5 bases clipped from V and 7 bases from J, the junction kept 7 bases outside the gene matches. Germline CDR1 reads LGHDT; CDR2 reads YNNKEL (reference sequence). The CDR3 is 15 residues long. The CDR3 region has the DNA TGTGCCAGCAGCTGGACAGGGACGTTGAATTCACCCCTCCACTTT. Its translation is CASSWTGTLNSPLHF.

J is TRBJ1-1 and V is TRBV19; perhaps TRBD1 as D (5 bases). CDR3 size: 11 residues. Looked up from germline, CDR1 is LNHDA and CDR2 is SQIVND (reference sequence). Deletions cut 9 bases from V and 4 bases from J, with 9 bases between. CDR3 residues: CASGGGTEAFF. DNA of the CDR3: TGTGCCAGCGGGGGTGGCACTGAAGCTTTCTTT.

This chain uses TRBV24-1 with TRBJ2-7, with D unresolved. This CDR3 spans 14 amino acids. V was trimmed by 2 bases and J by 1 base, leaving 8 bases between them. CDR1 is KGHDR and CDR2 is SFDVKD in the germline V gene. This CDR3 reads CATSDSTPSYEQYF. The CDR3 DNA reads as TGTGCCACCAGTGATTCAACGCCGTCCTACGAGCAGTACTTC.

The CDR3 region is CASSLARDSRQPQHF. The DNA for the CDR3 is TGTGCCAGCAGCTTGGCCCGGGACAGTAGACAGCCCCAGCATTTT. The chain recombines TRBV7-2 with TRBJ1-5, with 7 nucleotides matching TRBD1. CDR1 is SGHTA, CDR2 FQGNSA, per germline. V dropped 3 bases and J dropped 7; count of bases not matched to a gene: 9. The CDR3 has 15 residues.

The chain uses TRBV11-2 and TRBJ1-2; 9 bases map to TRBD1. The junction had 13 bases not matched to a gene; V was cut back by 6 bases and J by 8 bases. In germline, CDR1 is SGHAT, CDR2 FQNNGV. This CDR3 region has 15 residues. The CDR3 loop is CASRRPGQGGVGYTF. CDR3 DNA sequence: TGTGCCAGCAGGCGTCCGGGACAGGGCGGGGTAGGCTACACCTTC.

The sample holds one count of this clone. The chain combines TRBV14 with TRBJ2-7; weak D call: TRBD1 (5 bases). Germline V CDR1 and CDR2: SGHDN, FVKESK. V lost 3 bases, J lost 4 bases, and 16 bases lay in between. The CDR3 covers 15 residues. The CDR3 spells CASSQGLGLGYEQYF. The CDR3 DNA is TGTGCCAGCAGCCAGGGGCTAGGTCTGGGTTACGAGCAGTACTTC.

The CDR3 DNA reads TGTGCCACCAGCAGAGGGGCTGGGCCAGGGGGTAGGTCAACGGGTTCACCCCTCCACTTT. Translation: CATSRGAGPGGRSTGSPLHF. The rearrangement links TRBV15 to TRBJ1-6; 7 nucleotides align to TRBD1. This CDR3 has 20 residues. Losses at the gene ends were 1 base for V and 9 bases for J; bases not matched to a gene: 21. Per germline, CDR1 LNHNV and CDR2 YYDKDF (reference sequence).

This chain joins TRBV4-3 and TRBJ1-4; D not certain. In germline, CDR1 is LGHNA, CDR2 YSLEER. V lost 0 bases and J lost 5, with 13 bases in between. The CDR3 extends over 16 amino acids. The chain's CDR3 is CASSQEPLSLNEKLFF. CDR3 DNA: TGCGCCAGCAGCCAAGAGCCCCTTAGTCTCAATGAAAAACTGTTTTTT.

The V call is TRBV19, the J call TRBJ1-1; TRBD1 matches at 8 bases. The germline CDR1 and CDR2 sequences are LNHDA and SQIVND (reference sequence). This CDR3 has 14 amino acids. V shed 7 bases and J 6 bases; nucleotides not matched to a gene: 10. This CDR3 reads CASKQTGASSEAFF. The CDR3 DNA reads as TGTGCCAGTAAACAGACAGGGGCTTCCTCTGAAGCTTTCTTT. Full variable domain (outside the CDR3, taken from reference TRBV19 and TRBJ1-1): DGGITQSPKYLFRKEGQNVTLSCEQNLNHDAMYWYRQDPGQGLRLIYYSQIVNDFQKGDIAEGYSVSREKKESFPLTVTSAQKNPTAFYLCASKQTGASSEAFFGQGTRLTVV.

The gene calls are TRBV30 and TRBJ2-7; 9 bases fit TRBD1. This CDR3 comprises 15 residues. Unmatched junction bases numbered 10, after V lost 3 bases and J lost 4 bases. Germline CDR1 GTSNPN, CDR2 SVGIG (reference sequence). The CDR3 here is CAWRGWGQGPYEQYF. The CDR3 coding sequence is TGTGCCTGGAGGGGGTGGGGACAGGGTCCTTACGAGCAGTACTTC.

In its sample, this clone was seen a few times. The chain couples TRBV6-4 to TRBJ1-5; no reliable D call. The CDR3 has 13 residues. Germline V lookup: CDR1 MRHNA, CDR2 SNTAGT. V dropped 4 bases and J dropped 0 bases, with 4 bases sitting between them. CDR3 protein: CASSVDSNQPQHF. CDR3 DNA: TGTGCCAGCAGTGTAGATAGCAATCAGCCCCAGCATTTT.

The gene calls are TRBV5-1 and TRBJ2-7; TRBD1 matches 7 bases. Germline lookup yields CDR1 SGHRS and CDR2 YFSETQ. The CDR3 has 13 residues. The junction had 3 bases not matched to a gene; V was cut back by 4 bases and J by 2 bases. DNA for the CDR3: TGCGCCAGCAGCAGGGGGCAGACCTACGAGCAGTACTTC. Translation gives CASSRGQTYEQYF.

The chain employs TRBV20-1 and TRBJ1-3; no firm D call. This CDR3 is 14 amino acids long. V shed 3 bases and J shed 0 bases, with 9 bases lying between them. Germline assignment: CDR1 DFQATT and CDR2 SNEGSKA (reference sequence). The CDR3 coding sequence is TGCAGTGCTAGTCCAGTCCCCTCTGGAAACACCATATATTTT. Its protein product is CSASPVPSGNTIYF.

This sequence joins TRBV11-2 and TRBJ2-1; D is undetermined. V shed 5 bases and J shed 2 bases, with 16 bases lying between them. The V gene's germline CDR1 is SGHAT and CDR2 FQNNGV. The CDR3 sequence is 16 residues long. The DNA for the CDR3 is TGTGCCAGCAGCCCGACCACACTAACGACCTACAATGAGCAGTTCTTC. Translating gives CASSPTTLTTYNEQFF.

The CDR3 loop is CASIKGSTNEKLFF. CDR3 coding DNA: TGTGCCAGCATAAAGGGTTCCACTAATGAAAAACTGTTTTTT. V and J are TRBV6-5 and TRBJ1-4; D is unclear. Germline V gene lookup returns CDR1 MNHEY and CDR2 SVGAGI. V was pared by 7 bases and J by 2 bases, with 11 bases between. The length of the CDR3 is 14 residues.